These 3 T cell receptor beta chains were sequenced from one sample in a study of Tregs in tolerant kidney transplant recipients. Only in-frame clones appear in the TCRdb table, and some are missing; sequencing was by immunoSEQ multiplex PCR. The table lists about 78,000 clones, more than 85% of them singletons. Material: Tregs from blood, obtained before the transplant. Every receptor here comes from a human donor who received a combined kidney and bone marrow transplant.

This clone occurred once. The rearrangement joins TRBV19 to TRBJ1-1, with 9 bases fitting TRBD1. This CDR3 has 17 residues. CDR1 and CDR2 from the germline V gene are LNHDA and SQIVND (reference sequence). Trimming at V came to 5 bases and at J to 3 bases, leaving 13 bases not matched to a gene. CDR3 amino acids: CASSEGQGLVGDTEAFF. As DNA, the CDR3 is TGTGCCAGTAGTGAGGGACAGGGACTTGTGGGCGACACTGAAGCTTTCTTT.

The gene calls are TRBV28 and TRBJ1-1; no clear D. CDR1 and CDR2 from the germline V gene are MDHEN and SYDVKM. This CDR3 is 11 amino acids long. Trimming took 4 bases from V and 3 from J, leaving 3 bases between them. CDR3 in amino acids: CASSWYTEAFF. The CDR3 DNA is TGTGCCAGCAGTTGGTACACTGAAGCTTTCTTT.

For the CDR3, the DNA is TGTGCCAGCAGTTTACCGAAGGACAGGATCTCCTACGAGCAGTACTTC. This codes for CASSLPKDRISYEQYF. The chain couples TRBV28 to TRBJ2-7; TRBD1 matches at 7 bases. V gave up 2 bases and J gave up 0 bases; unmatched junction bases: 7. CDR1 and CDR2 from the germline V gene are MDHEN and SYDVKM. The CDR3 length is 16 residues.